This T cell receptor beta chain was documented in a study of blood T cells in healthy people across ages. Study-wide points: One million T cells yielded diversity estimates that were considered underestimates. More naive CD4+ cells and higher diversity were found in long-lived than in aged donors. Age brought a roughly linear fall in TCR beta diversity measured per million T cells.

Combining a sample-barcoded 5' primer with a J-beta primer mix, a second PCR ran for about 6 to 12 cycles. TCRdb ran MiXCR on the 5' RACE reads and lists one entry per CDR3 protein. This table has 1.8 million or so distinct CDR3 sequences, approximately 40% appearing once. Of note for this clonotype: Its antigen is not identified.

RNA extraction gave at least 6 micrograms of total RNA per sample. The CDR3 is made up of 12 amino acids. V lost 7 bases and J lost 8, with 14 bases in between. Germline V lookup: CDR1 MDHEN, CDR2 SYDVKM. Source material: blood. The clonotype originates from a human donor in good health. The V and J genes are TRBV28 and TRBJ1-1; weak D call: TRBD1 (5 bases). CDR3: CASTTPWTEAFF. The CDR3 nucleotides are TGTGCCAGCACGACCCCTTGGACAGAAGCTTTCTTT. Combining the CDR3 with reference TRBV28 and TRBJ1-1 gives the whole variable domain DVKVTQSSRYLVKRTGEKVFLECVQDMDHENMFWYRQDPGLGLRLIYFSYDVKMKEKGDIPEGYSVSREKKERFSLILESASTNQTSMYLCASTTPWTEAFFGQGTRLTVV.